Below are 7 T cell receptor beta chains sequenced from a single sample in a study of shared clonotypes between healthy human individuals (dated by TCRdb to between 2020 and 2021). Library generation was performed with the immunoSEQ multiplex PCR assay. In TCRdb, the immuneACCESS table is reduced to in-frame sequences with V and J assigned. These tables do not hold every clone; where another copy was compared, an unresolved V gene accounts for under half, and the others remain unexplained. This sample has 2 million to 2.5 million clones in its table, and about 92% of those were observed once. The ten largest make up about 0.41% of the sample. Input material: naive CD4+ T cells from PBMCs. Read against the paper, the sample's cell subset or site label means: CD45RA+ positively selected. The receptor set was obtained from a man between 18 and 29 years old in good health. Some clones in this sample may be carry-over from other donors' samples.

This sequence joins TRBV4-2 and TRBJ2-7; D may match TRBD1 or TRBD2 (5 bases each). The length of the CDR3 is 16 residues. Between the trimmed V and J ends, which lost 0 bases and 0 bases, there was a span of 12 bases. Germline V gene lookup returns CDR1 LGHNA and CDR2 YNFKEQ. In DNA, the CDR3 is TGTGCCAGCAGCCAAGATCCCGGGACCGGCTCCTACGAGCAGTACTTC. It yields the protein CASSQDPGTGSYEQYF.

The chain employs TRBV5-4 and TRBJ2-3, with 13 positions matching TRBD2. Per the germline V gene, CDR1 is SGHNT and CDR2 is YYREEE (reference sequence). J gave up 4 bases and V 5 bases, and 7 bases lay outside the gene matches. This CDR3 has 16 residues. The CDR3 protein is CASSTRLAGGSDTQYF. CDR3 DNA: TGTGCCAGCAGTACCAGACTAGCGGGAGGTTCAGATACGCAGTATTTT.

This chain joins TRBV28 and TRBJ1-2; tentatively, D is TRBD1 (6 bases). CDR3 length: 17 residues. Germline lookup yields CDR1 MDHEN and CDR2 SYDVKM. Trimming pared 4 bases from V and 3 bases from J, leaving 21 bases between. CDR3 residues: CASSSTVSQGPHYGYTF. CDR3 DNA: TGTGCCAGCAGTTCCACGGTATCGCAGGGGCCTCACTATGGCTACACCTTC.

The CDR3 here is CASSLEVWRDYNEQFF. CDR3 bases: TGTGCCAGCAGCTTAGAGGTGTGGCGGGACTACAATGAGCAGTTCTTC. The chain is built from TRBV7-9 and TRBJ2-1, with D possibly being TRBD2 (6 bases). The length of the CDR3 is 16 residues. CDR1 and CDR2 (germline): SEHNR, FQNEAQ (reference sequence). Trimming stripped 1 base from V and 3 bases from J, with 13 bases between.

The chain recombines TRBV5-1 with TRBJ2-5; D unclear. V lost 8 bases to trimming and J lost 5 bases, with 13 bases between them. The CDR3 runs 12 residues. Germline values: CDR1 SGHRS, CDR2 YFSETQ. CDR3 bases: TGCGCCAGTTACCATACCGGGGAGACCCAGTACTTC. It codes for CASYHTGETQYF.

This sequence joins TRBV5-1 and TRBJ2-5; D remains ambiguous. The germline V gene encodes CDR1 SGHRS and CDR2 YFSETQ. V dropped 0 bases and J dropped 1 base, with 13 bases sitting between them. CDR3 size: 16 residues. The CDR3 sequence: CASSLGSGGSQETQYF. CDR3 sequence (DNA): TGCGCCAGCAGCTTGGGTTCGGGTGGGTCCCAAGAGACCCAGTACTTC. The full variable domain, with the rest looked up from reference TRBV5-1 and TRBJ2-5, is KAGVTQTPRYLIKTRGQQVTLSCSPISGHRSVSWYQQTPGQGLQFLFEYFSETQRNKGNFPGRFSGRQFSNSRSEMNVSTLELGDSALYLCASSLGSGGSQETQYFGPGTRLLVL.

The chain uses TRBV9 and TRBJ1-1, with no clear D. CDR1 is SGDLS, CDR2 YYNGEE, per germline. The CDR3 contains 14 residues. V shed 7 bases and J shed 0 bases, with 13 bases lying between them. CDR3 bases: TGTGCCAGCGCCTTTGGACGGCTGAACACTGAAGCTTTCTTT. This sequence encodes CASAFGRLNTEAFF.